These 7 T cell receptor beta chains came from one sample sequenced in a study of CXCR3-negative and CXCR3-positive naive CD8 T cells. Findings of the study overall: In CXCR3-positive naive cells, the TRB CDR3s were more hydrophobic than in CXCR3-negative naive cells.

With UMI labels, 5' RACE was used to prepare the TRB cDNA libraries. TCRdb re-called the 5' RACE reads and gives one entry per CDR3 protein, without DNA. Its clone listing holds roughly 130,000 distinct CDR3 sequences. The antigens these receptors bind are not known. The sequencing sample was made of naive CXCR3+ CD8+ T cells from blood. The subset was: CD45RO-CCR7+CD27+CD95- naive CD8+ T cells expressing CXCR3 (TNR3+). The receptors derive from a human donor in good health. Some clones in this sample may be carry-over from other donors' samples.

This chain links TRBV29-1 with TRBJ1-6; lacking DNA, the TRBD1 call made by TCRdb goes unchecked. CDR1 and CDR2 (germline): SQVTM, ANQGSEA. This CDR3 contains 15 residues. The CDR3 loop is CSVLRDRSYNSPLHF.

The V and J genes are TRBV23-1 and TRBJ1-4; the D gene TCRdb calls, TRBD1, cannot be checked with no DNA. TRBV23-1 qualifies as an ORF whose function is uncertain. This CDR3 comprises 15 residues. The CDR3 reads CASSQGDRGHEKLFF.

The rearrangement links TRBV29-1 to TRBJ2-5; TCRdb gives TRBD2 as the D gene, but with no DNA this cannot be confirmed. The CDR3 is made up of 18 amino acids. Germline assignment: CDR1 SQVTM and CDR2 ANQGSEA. The CDR3 is CSVAGFVELAGHRETQYF.

CDR3 region: CASSQDKGFSYEQYF. The chain uses TRBV4-3 and TRBJ2-7. The CDR3 spans 15 residues. CDR1 LGHNA and CDR2 YSLEER come from the germline V gene.

The chain carries TRBV5-1 and TRBJ2-3; the TCRdb D gene call, TRBD1, has no DNA to confirm it. This CDR3 comprises 18 residues. Germline lookup yields CDR1 SGHRS and CDR2 YFSETQ. The CDR3 sequence: CASSLPSGGSSSTDTQYF.

The CDR3 loop reads CASRMPDMNTEAFF. The genes are TRBV19 and TRBJ1-1. There are 14 residues in the CDR3. In germline, CDR1 is LNHDA, CDR2 SQIVND (reference sequence).

The chain carries TRBV7-6 and TRBJ2-1; TCRdb lists TRBD2, though no DNA is available to test this call. This CDR3 comprises 15 residues. Per germline, CDR1 SGHVS and CDR2 FNYEAQ. The CDR3 sequence is CASSKGLAGFNEQFF.